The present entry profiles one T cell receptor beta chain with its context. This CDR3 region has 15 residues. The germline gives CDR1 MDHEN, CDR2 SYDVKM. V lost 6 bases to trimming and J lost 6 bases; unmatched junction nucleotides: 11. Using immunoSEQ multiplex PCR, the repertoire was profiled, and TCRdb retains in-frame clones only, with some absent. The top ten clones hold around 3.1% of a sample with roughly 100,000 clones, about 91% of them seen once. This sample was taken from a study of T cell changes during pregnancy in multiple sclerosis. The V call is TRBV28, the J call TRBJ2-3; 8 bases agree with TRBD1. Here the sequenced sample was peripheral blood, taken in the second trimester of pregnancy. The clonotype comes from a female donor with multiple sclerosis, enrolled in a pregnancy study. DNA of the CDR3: TGTGCCAGCAGCTCAGGACAGGGAGTAGGTGATACGCAGTATTTT. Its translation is CASSSGQGVGDTQYF.